A selection of T cell receptor beta chains follows, all from one sample in a study of cytomegalovirus exposure and HLA in healthy donors. Profiling relied on immunoSEQ multiplex PCR, and the TCRdb table lists in-frame clones only, not all of them. This table holds about 140,000 clones, over 70% found once. Sequencing input: PBMCs. These receptors came from a woman between 35 and 50 years old in good health and CMV-seronegative. Each CDR3 is given with its conserved first and last residue. A D gene is named only where the DNA matches it firmly. The size field is filled for only some rows; it gives once, few, many or a size class.

d_gene,abundance,j_gene,v_gene,CDR3nt,CDR3aa
-,-,TRBJ2-1,TRBV7-2,TGTGCCAGCAGCTTAGAGGCAGCGATCGGTGAGCAGTTCTTC,CASSLEAAIGEQFF
TRBD2,-,TRBJ2-1,TRBV10-1,TGCGCCAATCCGACTTCTAGCGGGAGGGTGGATGAGCAGTTCTTC,CANPTSSGRVDEQFF
TRBD1,-,TRBJ2-7,TRBV6-5,TGTGCCAGCAGGAGGGACAGGGGTATTTACGAGCAGTACTTC,CASRRDRGIYEQYF
TRBD1,-,TRBJ2-6,TRBV28,TGTGCCAGCAGCACAGGGGCTGGGGCCAACGTCCTGACTTTC,CASSTGAGANVLTF
TRBD2,-,TRBJ2-2,TRBV2,TGTGCCACCCTAGCGGGGACCGGGGAGCTGTTTTTT,CATLAGTGELFF
TRBD1,-,TRBJ2-3,TRBV5-5,TGTGCCAGCGGCAGGACAGGGGAATCAGATACGCAGTATTTT,CASGRTGESDTQYF
-,-,TRBJ1-5,TRBV5-6,TGTGCCAGCATCCCGGCCGGGGCGGGAAGCAATCAGCCCCAGCATTTT,CASIPAGAGSNQPQHF
TRBD1,-,TRBJ2-7,TRBV7-3,TGTGCCAGCAGCTTAACGACAGGGACCTACGAGCAGTACTTC,CASSLTTGTYEQYF
TRBD1,-,TRBJ1-1,TRBV13,TGTGCCAGCCAAGTGACAGGGAGAACTGAAGCTTTCTTT,CASQVTGRTEAFF
-,few,TRBJ1-3,TRBV5-6,TGTGCCAGCACCCGGACACTCTCTGGAAACACCATATATTTT,CASTRTLSGNTIYF
-,-,TRBJ2-7,TRBV14,TGTGCCAGCAGCCAAACCGGGACAACGCCCTACGAGCAGTACTTC,CASSQTGTTPYEQYF
-,few,TRBJ1-1,TRBV11-2,TGTGCCAGCAGCTTATGGGGGGTGGAGGGCGCGAACACTGAAGCTTTCTTT,CASSLWGVEGANTEAFF
-,once,TRBJ1-5,TRBV7-9,TGTGCCAGCAGCTTAGACCAGGGAAGTCAGCCCCAGCATTTT,CASSLDQGSQPQHF
-,few,TRBJ1-5,TRBV9,TGTGCCAGCAGCGTAGGACAGGAGAATCAGCCCCAGCATTTT,CASSVGQENQPQHF
-,-,TRBJ2-3,TRBV5-8,TGTGCCAGCAGCCTGACATCTCATCCTAGCACAGATACGCAGTATTTT,CASSLTSHPSTDTQYF
TRBD2,-,TRBJ2-4,TRBV10-1,TGCGCCAGCAGTGAGTTACTACCGGGACTAGCGGGAGGTCCGGCCAAAAACAGTCAGTACTTC,CASSELLPGLAGGPAKNSQYF
-,-,TRBJ2-1,TRBV10-3,TGTGCCATCAGTGAGTCAGGAGGGGCCACGGGGAATGAGCAGTTCTTC,CAISESGGATGNEQFF
TRBD1,few,TRBJ1-4,TRBV27,TGTGCCAGCCTCGACAGGGAGAATGAAAAACTGTTTTTT,CASLDRENEKLFF
TRBD2,-,TRBJ2-5,TRBV7-8,TGTGCCAGCAGCCCGGGGGGACCCCAAGAGACCCAGTACTTC,CASSPGGPQETQYF
-,-,TRBJ2-7,TRBV7-3,TGTGCCAGCAGCTTAACAGGTCCCGCAGGGATGGTCTCCTACGAGCAGTACTTC,CASSLTGPAGMVSYEQYF
TRBD2,-,TRBJ2-3,TRBV7-9,TGTGCCAGCAGCTTAGTTTTAACTAGCGGGCCAGATACGCAGTATTTT,CASSLVLTSGPDTQYF
-,few,TRBJ2-7,TRBV27,TGTGCCAGCAGTTTTGCGCCCAGCGAGGCCTACGAGCAGTACTTC,CASSFAPSEAYEQYF